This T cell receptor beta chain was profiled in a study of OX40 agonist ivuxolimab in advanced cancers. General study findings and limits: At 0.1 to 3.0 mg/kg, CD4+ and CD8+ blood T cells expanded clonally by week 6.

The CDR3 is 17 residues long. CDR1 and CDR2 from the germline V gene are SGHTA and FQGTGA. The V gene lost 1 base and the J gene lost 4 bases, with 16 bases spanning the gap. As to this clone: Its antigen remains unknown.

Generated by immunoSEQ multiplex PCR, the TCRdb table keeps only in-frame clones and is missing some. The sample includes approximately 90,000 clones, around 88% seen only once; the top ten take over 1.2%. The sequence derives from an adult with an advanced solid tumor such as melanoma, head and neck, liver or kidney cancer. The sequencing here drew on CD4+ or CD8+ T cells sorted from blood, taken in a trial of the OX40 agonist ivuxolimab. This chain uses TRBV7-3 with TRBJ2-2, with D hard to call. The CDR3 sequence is CASSLNAPMHGTGELFF. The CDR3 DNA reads TGTGCCAGCAGCTTAAATGCCCCGATGCATGGCACCGGGGAGCTGTTTTTT.